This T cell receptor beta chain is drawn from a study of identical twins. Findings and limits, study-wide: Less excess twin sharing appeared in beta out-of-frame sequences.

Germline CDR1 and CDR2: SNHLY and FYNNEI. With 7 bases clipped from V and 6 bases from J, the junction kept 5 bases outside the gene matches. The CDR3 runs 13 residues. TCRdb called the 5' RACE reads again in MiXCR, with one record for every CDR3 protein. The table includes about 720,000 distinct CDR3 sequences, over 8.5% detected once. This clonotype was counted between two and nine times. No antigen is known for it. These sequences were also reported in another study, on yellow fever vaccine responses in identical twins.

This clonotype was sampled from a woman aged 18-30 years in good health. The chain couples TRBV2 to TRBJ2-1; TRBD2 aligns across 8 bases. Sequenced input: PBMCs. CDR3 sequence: CASNGLAGNEQFF. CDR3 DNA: TGTGCCAGCAATGGGCTAGCGGGCAATGAGCAGTTCTTC.